This passage covers 2 T cell receptor beta chains from one sample sequenced in a study of early T cells in non-severe SARS-CoV-2 infection. One entry per CDR3 protein results from TCRdb running MiXCR on the 5' RACE reads. Of about 110,000 distinct CDR3 sequences in the sample, 11% are singletons; the top ten hold 7.6%. Sequenced sample: whole blood. These receptors were taken from an adult who was a healthcare worker with PCR-confirmed SARS-CoV-2 infection or an uninfected control (not recorded which).

The J gene is TRBJ2-7, the V gene TRBV5-6, with a weak D call TRBD2 (5 bases). The ends were cut back, 5 bases at V and 4 bases at J, with 16 bases in the middle. This CDR3 region has 14 residues. The V gene's germline CDR1 is SGHDT and CDR2 YYEEEE. The CDR3 region has the DNA TGTGCCAGCAGTCCGGGGAGCAACCCTTACGAGCAGTACTTC. The encoded protein is CASSPGSNPYEQYF.

V and J are TRBV6-6 and TRBJ1-2; D possibly corresponds to TRBD1 (5 bases). The CDR3 consists of 14 residues. The V end was cut by 2 bases, the J end by 4 bases, with 11 bases between. Germline V gene lookup returns CDR1 MNHNY and CDR2 SVGAGI (reference sequence). The CDR3 is CASSYGEGTYGYTF. The CDR3 DNA reads as TGTGCCAGCAGTTACGGGGAGGGGACCTATGGCTACACCTTC.